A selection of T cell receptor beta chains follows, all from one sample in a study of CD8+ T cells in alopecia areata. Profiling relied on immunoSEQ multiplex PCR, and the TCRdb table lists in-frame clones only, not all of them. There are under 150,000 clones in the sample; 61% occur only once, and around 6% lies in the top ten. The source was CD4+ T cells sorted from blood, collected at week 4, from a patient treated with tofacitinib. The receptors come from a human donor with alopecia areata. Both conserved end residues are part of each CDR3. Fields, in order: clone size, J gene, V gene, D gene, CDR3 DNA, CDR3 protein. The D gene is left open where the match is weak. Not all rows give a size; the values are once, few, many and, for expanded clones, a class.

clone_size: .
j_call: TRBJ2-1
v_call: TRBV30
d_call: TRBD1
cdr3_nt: TGTGCCTGGAGTGGACACGGGACAGGGGTTTCGCGTGAGCAGTTCTTC
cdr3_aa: CAWSGHGTGVSREQFF

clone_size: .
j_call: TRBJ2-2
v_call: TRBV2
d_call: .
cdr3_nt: TGTGCCAGCGGTGCCGGGGAGAGGTCCGGGGAGCTGTTTTTT
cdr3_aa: CASGAGERSGELFF

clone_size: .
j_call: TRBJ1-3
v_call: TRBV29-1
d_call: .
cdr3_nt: TGCAGCGTTGAACCGAGTGACAGCTCTGGAAACACCATATATTTT
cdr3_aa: CSVEPSDSSGNTIYF

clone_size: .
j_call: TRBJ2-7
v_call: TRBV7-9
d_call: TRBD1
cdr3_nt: TGTGCCAGCAGCGCAGGGACAGGGGGCTCCTACGAGCAGTACTTC
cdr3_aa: CASSAGTGGSYEQYF

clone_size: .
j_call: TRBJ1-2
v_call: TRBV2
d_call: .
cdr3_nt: TGTGCCAGCAGTGAAGTTGACAGCTATGGCTACACCTTC
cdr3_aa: CASSEVDSYGYTF

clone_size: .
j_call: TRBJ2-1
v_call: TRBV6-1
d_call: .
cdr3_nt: TGTGCCAGCAGTGAAGGGACAGCTATACACAATGAGCAGTTCTTC
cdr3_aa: CASSEGTAIHNEQFF

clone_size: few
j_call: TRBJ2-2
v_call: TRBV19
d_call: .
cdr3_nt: TGTGCCAGCGCCTGGCAGCGGAACACCGGGGAGCTGTTTTTT
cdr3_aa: CASAWQRNTGELFF

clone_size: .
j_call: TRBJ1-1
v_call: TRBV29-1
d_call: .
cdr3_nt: TGCAGCGCCCGGAGGATCACTGAAGCTTTCTTT
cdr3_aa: CSARRITEAFF

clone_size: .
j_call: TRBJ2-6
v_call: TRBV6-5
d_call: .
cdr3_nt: TGTGCCAGCAGTTACCCCCAGGGGCGCGGGGCCAACGTCCTGACTTTC
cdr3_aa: CASSYPQGRGANVLTF

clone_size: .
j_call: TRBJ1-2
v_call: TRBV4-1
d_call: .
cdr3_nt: TGCGCCAGCAGCCAAGACGGGGGCAACTATGGCTACACCTTC
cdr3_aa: CASSQDGGNYGYTF

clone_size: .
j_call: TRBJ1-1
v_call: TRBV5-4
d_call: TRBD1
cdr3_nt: TGTGCCAGCAGCCCTGGGACAGGGGGCACTGAAGCTTTCTTT
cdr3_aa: CASSPGTGGTEAFF

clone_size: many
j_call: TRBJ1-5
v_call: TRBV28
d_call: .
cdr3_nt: TGTGCCAGCAAGGGGGGTAGCAATCAGCCCCAGCATTTT
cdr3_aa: CASKGGSNQPQHF

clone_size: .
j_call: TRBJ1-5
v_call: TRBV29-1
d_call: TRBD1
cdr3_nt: TGCAGCGCCCAATATCAGGGGGAGGGGCAGCCCCAGCATTTT
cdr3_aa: CSAQYQGEGQPQHF

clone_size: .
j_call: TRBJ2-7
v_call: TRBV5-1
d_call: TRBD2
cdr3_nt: TGCGCCAGCAGCTTGGGCAGGGCGGGAGCCACCTACGAGCAGTACTTC
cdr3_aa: CASSLGRAGATYEQYF

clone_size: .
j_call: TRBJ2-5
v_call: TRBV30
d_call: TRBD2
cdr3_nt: TGTGCCTGGACCCTGGGAGGGGAGCGAGAGACCCAGTACTTC
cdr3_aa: CAWTLGGERETQYF

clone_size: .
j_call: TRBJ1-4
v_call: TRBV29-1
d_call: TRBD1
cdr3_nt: TGCAGCGTTGCAGGGGGACAGGGGGCAGCCCTTGAAAAACTGTTTTTT
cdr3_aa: CSVAGGQGAALEKLFF

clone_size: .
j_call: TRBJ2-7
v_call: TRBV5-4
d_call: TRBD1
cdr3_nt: TGTGCCAGCAGCGGACAGGTAGATCAAGTCTACGAGCAGTACTTC
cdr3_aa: CASSGQVDQVYEQYF

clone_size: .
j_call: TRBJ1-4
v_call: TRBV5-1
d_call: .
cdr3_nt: TGCGCCAGCAGCTTCGCCGGGCCTACCCGTGCAACTAATGAAAAACTGTTTTTT
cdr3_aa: CASSFAGPTRATNEKLFF

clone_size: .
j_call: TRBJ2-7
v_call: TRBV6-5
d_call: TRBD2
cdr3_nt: TGTGCCAGCAGTTACTCTGCTAGCGGTTCCTACGAGCAGTACTTC
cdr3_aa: CASSYSASGSYEQYF

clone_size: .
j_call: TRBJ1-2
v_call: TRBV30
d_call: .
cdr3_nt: TGTGCCTGGAGGCGGGACAACAACTATGGCTACACCTTC
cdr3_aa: CAWRRDNNYGYTF

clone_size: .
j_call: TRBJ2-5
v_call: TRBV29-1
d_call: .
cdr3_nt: TGCAGCGTTGAGCGGACATCAGAGACCCAGTACTTC
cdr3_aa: CSVERTSETQYF

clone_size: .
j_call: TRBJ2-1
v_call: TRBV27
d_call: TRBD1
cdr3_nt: TGTGCCAGCAGTCGATCCCCGGGACAGGGGGCCGATGAGCAGTTCTTC
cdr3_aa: CASSRSPGQGADEQFF

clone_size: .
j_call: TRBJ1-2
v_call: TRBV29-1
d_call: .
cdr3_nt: TGCAGCGTTGGTGGGGAATCGATTGGCTACACCTTC
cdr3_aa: CSVGGESIGYTF

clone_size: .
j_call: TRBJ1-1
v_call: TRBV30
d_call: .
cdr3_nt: TGTGCCTGGAGTGCGTCTATCGGCGGGAAAGCTTTCTTT
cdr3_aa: CAWSASIGGKAFF

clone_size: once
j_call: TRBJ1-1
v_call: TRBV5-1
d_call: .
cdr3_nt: TGCGCCAGCAGCCTGCGGGGGACTGAAGCTTTCTTT
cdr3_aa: CASSLRGTEAFF

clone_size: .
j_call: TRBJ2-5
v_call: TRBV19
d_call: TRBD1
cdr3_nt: TGTGCCAGTAGCACGGGACAGCCTCCGGGGGAGACCCAGTACTTC
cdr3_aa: CASSTGQPPGETQYF

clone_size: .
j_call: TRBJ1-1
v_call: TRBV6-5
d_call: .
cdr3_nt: TGTGCCAGCAGCTCCCGGGACACTGAAGCTTTCTTT
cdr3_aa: CASSSRDTEAFF